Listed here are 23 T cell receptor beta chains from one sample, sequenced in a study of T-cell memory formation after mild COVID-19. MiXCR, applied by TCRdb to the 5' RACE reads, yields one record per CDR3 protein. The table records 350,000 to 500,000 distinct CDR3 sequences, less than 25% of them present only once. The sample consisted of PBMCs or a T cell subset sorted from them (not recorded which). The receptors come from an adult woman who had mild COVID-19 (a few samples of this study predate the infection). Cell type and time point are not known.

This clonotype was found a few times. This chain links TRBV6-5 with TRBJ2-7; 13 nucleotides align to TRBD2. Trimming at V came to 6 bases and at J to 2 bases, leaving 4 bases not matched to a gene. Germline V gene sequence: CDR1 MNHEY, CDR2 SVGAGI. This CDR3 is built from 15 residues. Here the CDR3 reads CASRPGTSGTYEQYF. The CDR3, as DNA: TGTGCCAGCAGGCCCGGGACTAGCGGGACCTACGAGCAGTACTTC.

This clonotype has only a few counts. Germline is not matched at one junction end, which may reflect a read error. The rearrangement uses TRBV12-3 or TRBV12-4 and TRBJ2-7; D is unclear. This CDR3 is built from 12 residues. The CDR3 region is CASGPEVLRPNF. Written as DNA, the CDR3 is TGTGCCAGCGGTCCCGAGGTCCTACGACCCAACTTC.

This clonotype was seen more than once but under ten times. The CDR3 nucleotides are TGTGCCAGCAGCGGGGGCTGGAGAAGCCTCACCCTAAGCTCCTACAATGAGCAGTTCTTC. Translating gives CASSGGWRSLTLSSYNEQFF. The V and J genes are TRBV5-6 and TRBJ2-1; a possible D gene is TRBD1 (6 bases). Germline lookup yields CDR1 SGHDT and CDR2 YYEEEE. This CDR3 has 20 amino acids. V lost 4 bases, J lost 0 bases, and 26 bases lay in between. Based on the CDR3 plus reference TRBV5-6 and TRBJ2-1, the full variable domain is DAGVTQSPTHLIKTRGQQVTLRCSPKSGHDTVSWYQQALGQGPQFIFQYYEEEERQRGNFPDRFSGHQFPNYSSELNVNALLLGDSALYLCASSGGWRSLTLSSYNEQFFGPGTRLTVL.

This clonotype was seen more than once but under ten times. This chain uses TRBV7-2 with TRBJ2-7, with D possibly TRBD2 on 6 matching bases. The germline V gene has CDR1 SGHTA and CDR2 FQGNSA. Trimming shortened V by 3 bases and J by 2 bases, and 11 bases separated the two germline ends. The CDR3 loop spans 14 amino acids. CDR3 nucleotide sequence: TGTGCCAGCAGCTTGAACGGGAGAACCTACGAGCAGTACTTC. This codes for CASSLNGRTYEQYF. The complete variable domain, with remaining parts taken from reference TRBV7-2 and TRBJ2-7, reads GAGVSQSPSNKVTEKGKDVELRCDPISGHTALYWYRQSLGQGLEFLIYFQGNSAPDKSGLPSDRFSAERTGGSVSTLTIQRTQQEDSAVYLCASSLNGRTYEQYFGPGTRLTVT.

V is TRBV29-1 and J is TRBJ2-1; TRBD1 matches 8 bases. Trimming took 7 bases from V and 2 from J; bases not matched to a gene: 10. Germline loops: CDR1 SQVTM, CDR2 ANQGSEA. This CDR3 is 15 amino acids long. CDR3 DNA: TGCAGCGCAGAAAGCGGACAGGGCGCCTACAATGAGCAGTTCTTC. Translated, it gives CSAESGQGAYNEQFF.

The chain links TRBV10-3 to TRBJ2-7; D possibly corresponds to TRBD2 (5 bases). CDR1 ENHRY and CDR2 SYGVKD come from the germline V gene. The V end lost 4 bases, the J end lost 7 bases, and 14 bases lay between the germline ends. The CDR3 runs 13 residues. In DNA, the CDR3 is TGTGCCATCAGTGGAAGCGGTACGCGGGAGCAGTACTTC. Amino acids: CAISGSGTREQYF.

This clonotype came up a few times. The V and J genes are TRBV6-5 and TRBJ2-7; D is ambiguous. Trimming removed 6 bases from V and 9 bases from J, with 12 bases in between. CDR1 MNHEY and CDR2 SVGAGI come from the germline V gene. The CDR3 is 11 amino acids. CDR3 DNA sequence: TGTGCCAGCAGATTTGGAACCGGGCAGTACTTC. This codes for CASRFGTGQYF.

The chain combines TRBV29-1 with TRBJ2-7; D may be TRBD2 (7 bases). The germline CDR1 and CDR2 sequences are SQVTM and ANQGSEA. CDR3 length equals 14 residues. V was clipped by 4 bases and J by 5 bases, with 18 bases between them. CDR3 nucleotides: TGCAGCGTTGTCCTGGGGGGGGGCAGGAACGAGCAGTACTTC. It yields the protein CSVVLGGGRNEQYF.

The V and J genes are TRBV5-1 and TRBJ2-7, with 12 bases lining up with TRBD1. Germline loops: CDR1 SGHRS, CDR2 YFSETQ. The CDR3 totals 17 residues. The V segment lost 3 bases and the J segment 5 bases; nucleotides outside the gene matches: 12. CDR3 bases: TGCGCCAGCAGCTCGGGTATTACGGGGACAGGGGGCGACGAGCAGTACTTC. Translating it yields CASSSGITGTGGDEQYF.

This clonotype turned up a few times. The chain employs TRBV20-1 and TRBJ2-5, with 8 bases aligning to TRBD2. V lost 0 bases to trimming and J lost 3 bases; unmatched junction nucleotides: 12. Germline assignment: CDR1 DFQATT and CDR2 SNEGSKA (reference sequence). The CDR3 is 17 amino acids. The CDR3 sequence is CSARDHTSGYRKETQYF. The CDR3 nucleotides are TGCAGTGCTAGAGATCATACTAGCGGTTATAGGAAAGAGACCCAGTACTTC.

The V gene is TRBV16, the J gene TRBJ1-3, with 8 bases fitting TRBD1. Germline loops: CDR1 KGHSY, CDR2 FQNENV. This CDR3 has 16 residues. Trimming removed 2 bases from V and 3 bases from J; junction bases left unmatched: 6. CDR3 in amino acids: CASSQRTGWSGNTIYF. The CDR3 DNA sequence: TGTGCCAGCAGCCAACGGACAGGGTGGAGTGGAAACACCATATATTTT.

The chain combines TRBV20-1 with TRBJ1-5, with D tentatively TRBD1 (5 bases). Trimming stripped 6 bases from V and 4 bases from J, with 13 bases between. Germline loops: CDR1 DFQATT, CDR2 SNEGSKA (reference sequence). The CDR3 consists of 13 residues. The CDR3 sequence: CSAKDTVNQPQHF. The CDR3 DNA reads TGCAGTGCAAAGGACACAGTTAATCAGCCCCAGCATTTT.

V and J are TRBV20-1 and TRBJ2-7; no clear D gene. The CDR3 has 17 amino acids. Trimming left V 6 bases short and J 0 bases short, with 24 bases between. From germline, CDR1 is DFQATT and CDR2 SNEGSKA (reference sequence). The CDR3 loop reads CSAVRRRSLIGSYEQYF. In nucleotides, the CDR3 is TGCAGTGCCGTTCGGCGTAGGAGCTTAATTGGCTCCTACGAGCAGTACTTC.

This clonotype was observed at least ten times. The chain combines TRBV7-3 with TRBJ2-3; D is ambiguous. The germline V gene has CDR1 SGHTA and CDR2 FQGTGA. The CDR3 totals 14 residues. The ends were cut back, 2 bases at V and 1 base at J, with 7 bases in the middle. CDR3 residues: CASSLGVRTDTQYF. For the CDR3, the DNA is TGTGCCAGCAGCTTAGGGGTCCGCACAGATACGCAGTATTTT.

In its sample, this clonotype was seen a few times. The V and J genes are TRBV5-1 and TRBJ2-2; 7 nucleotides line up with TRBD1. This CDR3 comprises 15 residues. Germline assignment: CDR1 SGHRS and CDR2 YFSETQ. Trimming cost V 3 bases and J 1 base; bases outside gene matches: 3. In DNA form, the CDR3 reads TGCGCCAGCAGCTACCGGACAGGGAACACCGGGGAGCTGTTTTTT. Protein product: CASSYRTGNTGELFF.

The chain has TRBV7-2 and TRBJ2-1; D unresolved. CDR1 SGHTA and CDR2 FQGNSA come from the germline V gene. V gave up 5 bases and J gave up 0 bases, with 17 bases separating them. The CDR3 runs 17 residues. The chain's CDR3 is CASSPSWAPSSYNEQFF. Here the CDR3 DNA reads TGTGCCAGCAGCCCATCCTGGGCCCCAAGCTCCTACAATGAGCAGTTCTTC.

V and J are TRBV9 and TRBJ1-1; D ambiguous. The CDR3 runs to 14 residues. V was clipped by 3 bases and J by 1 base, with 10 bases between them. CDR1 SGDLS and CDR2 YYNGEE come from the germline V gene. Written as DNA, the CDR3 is TGTGCCAGCAGCGCCCTACACGGGAACACTGAAGCTTTCTTT. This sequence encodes CASSALHGNTEAFF.

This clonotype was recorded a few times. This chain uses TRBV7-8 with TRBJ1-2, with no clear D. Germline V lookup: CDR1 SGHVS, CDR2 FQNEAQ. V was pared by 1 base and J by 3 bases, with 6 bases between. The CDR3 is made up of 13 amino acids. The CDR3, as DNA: TGTGCCAGCAGCTTAGAGACGGACTATGGCTACACCTTC. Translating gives CASSLETDYGYTF.

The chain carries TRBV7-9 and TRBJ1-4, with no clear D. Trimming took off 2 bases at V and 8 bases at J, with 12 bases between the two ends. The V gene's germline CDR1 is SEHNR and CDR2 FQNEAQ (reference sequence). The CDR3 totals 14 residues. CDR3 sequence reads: CASSLITGEEKLFF. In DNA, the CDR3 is TGTGCCAGCAGCTTAATCACCGGGGAAGAAAAACTGTTTTTT.

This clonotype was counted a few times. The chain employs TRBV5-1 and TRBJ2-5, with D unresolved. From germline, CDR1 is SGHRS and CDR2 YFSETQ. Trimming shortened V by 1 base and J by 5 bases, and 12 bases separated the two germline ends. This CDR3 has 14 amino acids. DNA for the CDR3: TGCGCCAGCAGCTTGAGATTAGCCGGGGAGACCCAGTACTTC. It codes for CASSLRLAGETQYF. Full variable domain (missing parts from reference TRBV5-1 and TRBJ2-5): KAGVTQTPRYLIKTRGQQVTLSCSPISGHRSVSWYQQTPGQGLQFLFEYFSETQRNKGNFPGRFSGRQFSNSRSEMNVSTLELGDSALYLCASSLRLAGETQYFGPGTRLLVL.

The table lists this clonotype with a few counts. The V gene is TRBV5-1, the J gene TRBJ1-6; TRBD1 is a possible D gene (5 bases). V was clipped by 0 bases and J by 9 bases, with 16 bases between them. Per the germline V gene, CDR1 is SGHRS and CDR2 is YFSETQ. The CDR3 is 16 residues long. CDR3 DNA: TGCGCCAGCAGCTTGGAGGGACCTCCGCGGGGTTCACCCCTCCACTTT. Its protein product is CASSLEGPPRGSPLHF.

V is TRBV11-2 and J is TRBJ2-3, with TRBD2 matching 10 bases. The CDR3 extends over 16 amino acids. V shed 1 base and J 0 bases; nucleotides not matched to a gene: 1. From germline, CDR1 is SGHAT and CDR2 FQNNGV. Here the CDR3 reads CASSLASGGSTDTQYF. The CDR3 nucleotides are TGTGCCAGCAGCTTAGCTAGCGGGGGCAGCACAGATACGCAGTATTTT.

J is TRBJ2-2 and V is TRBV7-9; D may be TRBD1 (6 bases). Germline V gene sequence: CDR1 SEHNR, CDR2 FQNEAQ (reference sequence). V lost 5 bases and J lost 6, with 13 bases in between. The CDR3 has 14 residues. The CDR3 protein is CASSIPQGAGELFF. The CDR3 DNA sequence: TGTGCCAGCAGCATTCCACAGGGTGCCGGGGAGCTGTTTTTT.